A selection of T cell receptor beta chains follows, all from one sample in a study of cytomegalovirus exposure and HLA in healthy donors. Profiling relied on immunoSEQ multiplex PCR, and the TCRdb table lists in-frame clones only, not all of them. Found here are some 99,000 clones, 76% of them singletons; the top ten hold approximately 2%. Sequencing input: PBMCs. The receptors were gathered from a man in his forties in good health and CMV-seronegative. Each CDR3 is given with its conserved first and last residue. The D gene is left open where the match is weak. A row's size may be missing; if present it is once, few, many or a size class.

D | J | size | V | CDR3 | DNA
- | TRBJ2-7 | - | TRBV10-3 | CVTGPNQYEQYF | TGTGTCACAGGGCCAAACCAATACGAGCAGTACTTC
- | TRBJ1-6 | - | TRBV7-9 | CASSLVTFGNSPPHF | TGTGCCAGCAGCTTAGTAACCTTCGGGAATTCACCCCCCCACTTT
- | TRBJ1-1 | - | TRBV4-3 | CASSQEVLGGPEAFF | TGCGCCAGCAGCCAAGAGGTATTGGGGGGGCCTGAAGCTTTCTTT
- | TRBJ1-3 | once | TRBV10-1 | CASSAGNTIYF | TGCGCCAGCAGCGCTGGAAACACCATATATTTT
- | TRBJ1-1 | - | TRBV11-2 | CASSFRTDHLAFF | TGTGCCAGCAGCTTTAGGACAGATCACCTGGCTTTCTTT
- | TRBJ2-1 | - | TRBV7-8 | CASSLLGGFSSYNEQFF | TGTGCCAGCAGCTTACTGGGAGGCTTTAGCTCCTACAATGAGCAGTTCTTC
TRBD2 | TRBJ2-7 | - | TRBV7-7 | CASSIGTSGSYEQYF | TGTGCCAGCAGCATCGGGACTAGCGGATCCTACGAGCAGTACTTC
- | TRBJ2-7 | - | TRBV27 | CASSLGRVYEQYF | TGTGCCAGCAGTTTAGGCAGGGTCTACGAGCAGTACTTC
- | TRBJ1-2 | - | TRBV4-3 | CASSRGQSYGYTF | TGCGCCAGCAGCCGCGGACAGTCCTATGGCTACACCTTC
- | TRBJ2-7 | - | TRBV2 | CASSDEARYF | TGTGCCAGCAGTGATGAAGCTCGGTACTTC
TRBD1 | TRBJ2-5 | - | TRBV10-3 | CAISFPRDSNPGGQETQYF | TGTGCCATCAGCTTCCCTCGGGACAGCAACCCCGGCGGACAAGAGACCCAGTACTTC
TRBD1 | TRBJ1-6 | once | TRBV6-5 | CASSSGTGDNSPLHF | TGTGCCAGCAGTTCCGGGACAGGGGACAATTCACCCCTCCACTTT
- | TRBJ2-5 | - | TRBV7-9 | CASSSYAGLTETQYF | TGTGCCAGCAGCTCCTACGCCGGGTTAACAGAGACCCAGTACTTC
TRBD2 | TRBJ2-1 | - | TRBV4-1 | CASRASGGQFF | TGCGCCAGCAGAGCTAGCGGGGGGCAGTTCTTC
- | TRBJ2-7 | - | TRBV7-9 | CASSFLQGREQYF | TGTGCCAGCAGCTTCCTACAGGGACGGGAGCAGTACTTC
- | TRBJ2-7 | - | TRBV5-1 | CASSAGVAGSDYEQYF | TGCGCCAGCAGCGCCGGGGTCGCGGGGTCGGACTACGAGCAGTACTTC
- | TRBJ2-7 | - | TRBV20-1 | CSASQDYEQYF | TGCAGTGCTAGTCAGGACTACGAGCAGTACTTC
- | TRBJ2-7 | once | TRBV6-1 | CASKYTGPKYEQYF | TGTGCCAGCAAGTATACAGGTCCTAAGTACGAGCAGTACTTC
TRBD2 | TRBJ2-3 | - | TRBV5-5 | CASSLDPLAGRTDTQYF | TGTGCCAGCAGCTTGGATCCACTAGCGGGTCGCACAGATACGCAGTATTTT
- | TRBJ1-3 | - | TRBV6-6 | CASSQGTPGNTIYF | TGTGCCAGCAGCCAAGGGACACCTGGAAACACCATATATTTT
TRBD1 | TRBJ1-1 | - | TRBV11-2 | CASSSRWDRNTEAFF | TGTGCCAGCAGCTCCCGGTGGGACAGGAACACTGAAGCTTTCTTT
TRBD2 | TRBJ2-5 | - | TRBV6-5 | CASRSLAGALVDF | TGTGCCAGCAGATCACTAGCGGGGGCCCTCGTTGACTTC
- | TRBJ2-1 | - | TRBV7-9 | CASSLGAGTYNEQFF | TGTGCCAGCAGCTTAGGGGCAGGGACCTACAATGAGCAGTTCTTC
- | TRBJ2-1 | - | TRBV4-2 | CASSQDLGSHNEQFF | TGTGCCAGCAGCCAAGATCTAGGCTCCCACAATGAGCAGTTCTTC
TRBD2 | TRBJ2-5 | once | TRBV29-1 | CSVVGGHEETQYF | TGCAGCGTTGTGGGAGGGCACGAAGAGACCCAGTACTTC
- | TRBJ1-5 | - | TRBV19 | CASRFLIQGPQHF | TGTGCCAGTCGCTTCTTGATCCAGGGGCCCCAGCATTTT
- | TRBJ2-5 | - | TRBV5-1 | CASSLILSEETQYF | TGCGCCAGCAGCTTGATTCTTAGCGAAGAGACCCAGTACTTC
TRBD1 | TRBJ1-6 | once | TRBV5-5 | CASSLAGTVNSPLHF | TGTGCCAGCAGCTTGGCCGGGACAGTCAATTCACCCCTCCACTTT
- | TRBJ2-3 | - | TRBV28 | CASTKDHGDSTDTQYF | TGTGCCAGTACGAAAGATCACGGGGATAGCACAGATACGCAGTATTTT
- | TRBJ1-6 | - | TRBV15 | CATSRDRQGNSPLHF | TGTGCCACCAGCAGAGATCGGCAGGGGAATTCACCCCTCCACTTT
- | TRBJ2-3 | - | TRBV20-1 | CSATTGDTQYF | TGCAGTGCTACCACCGGGGATACGCAGTATTTT
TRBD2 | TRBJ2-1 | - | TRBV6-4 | CASSPFGLAETGEQFF | TGTGCCAGCAGTCCCTTTGGACTAGCGGAGACGGGTGAGCAGTTCTTC
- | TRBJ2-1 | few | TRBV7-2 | CASSLFVRGEQFF | TGTGCCAGCAGCTTATTTGTACGGGGGGAGCAGTTCTTC
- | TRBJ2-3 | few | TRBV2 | CASRSYYRPDTQYF | TGTGCCAGCAGATCCTACTACAGGCCAGATACGCAGTATTTT
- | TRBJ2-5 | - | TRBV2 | CASSEGAARAETQYF | TGTGCCAGCAGTGAAGGGGCGGCCAGGGCAGAGACCCAGTACTTC
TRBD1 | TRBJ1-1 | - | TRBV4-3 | CASSRRQGSTEAFF | TGCGCCAGCAGCCGGCGACAGGGAAGCACTGAAGCTTTCTTT
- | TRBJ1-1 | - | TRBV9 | CASSASHRDRYTEAFF | TGTGCCAGCAGCGCCAGCCACAGGGATCGGTACACTGAAGCTTTCTTT
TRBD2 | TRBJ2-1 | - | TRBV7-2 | CASSGRTSGARYNEQFF | TGTGCCAGCAGCGGCCGGACTAGCGGGGCTAGATACAATGAGCAGTTCTTC
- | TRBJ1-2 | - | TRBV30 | CAWDPDIGYGYTF | TGTGCCTGGGATCCGGACATTGGCTATGGCTACACCTTC
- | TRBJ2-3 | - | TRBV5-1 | CASNTLRSTDTQYF | TGCGCCAGCAACACATTACGCAGCACAGATACGCAGTATTTT
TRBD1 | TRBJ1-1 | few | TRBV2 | CASSVQGANTEAFF | TGTGCCAGCAGTGTCCAGGGGGCGAACACTGAAGCTTTCTTT
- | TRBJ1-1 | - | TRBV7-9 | CASSLGEGEAFF | TGTGCCAGCAGCTTAGGTGAGGGTGAAGCTTTCTTT
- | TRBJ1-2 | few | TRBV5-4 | CASSLVGVDGYTF | TGTGCCAGCAGCTTGGTCGGGGTGGATGGCTACACCTTC
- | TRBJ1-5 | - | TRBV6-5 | CASRAGGNQPQHF | TGTGCCAGCAGGGCAGGGGGCAATCAGCCCCAGCATTTT
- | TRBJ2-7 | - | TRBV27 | CASSLNRGLSYEQYF | TGTGCCAGCAGTTTAAATCGCGGACTCTCCTACGAGCAGTACTTC
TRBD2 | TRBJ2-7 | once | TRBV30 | CAWTRTSGSYEQYF | TGTGCCTGGACCCGGACTAGCGGGAGCTACGAGCAGTACTTC
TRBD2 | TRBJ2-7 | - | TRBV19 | CASMGTGLASYEQYF | TGTGCCAGTATGGGCACGGGACTAGCGTCCTACGAGCAGTACTTC
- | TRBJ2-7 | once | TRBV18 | CASSPRPTGDEQYF | TGTGCCAGCTCACCAAGACCAACGGGGGACGAGCAGTACTTC
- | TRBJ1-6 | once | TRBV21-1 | CASGSSPLHF | TGTGCCAGCGGGAGTTCACCCCTCCACTTT